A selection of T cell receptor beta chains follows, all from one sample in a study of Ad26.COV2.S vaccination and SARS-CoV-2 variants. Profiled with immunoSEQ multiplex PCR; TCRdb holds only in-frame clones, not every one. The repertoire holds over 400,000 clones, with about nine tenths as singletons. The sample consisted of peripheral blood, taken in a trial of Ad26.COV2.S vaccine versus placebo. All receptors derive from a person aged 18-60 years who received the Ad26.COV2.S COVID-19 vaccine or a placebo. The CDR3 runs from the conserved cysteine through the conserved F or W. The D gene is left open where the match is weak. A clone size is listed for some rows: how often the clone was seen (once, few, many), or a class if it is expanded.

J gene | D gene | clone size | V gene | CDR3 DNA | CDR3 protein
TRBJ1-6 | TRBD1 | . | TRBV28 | TGTGCCAGCAGTGGACAGGGGGCTTATTCACCCCTCCACTTT | CASSGQGAYSPLHF
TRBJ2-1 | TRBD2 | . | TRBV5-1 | TGCGCCAGCAGCTTGGCCCCGGGACTAGCGGTTGACAATGAGCAGTTCTTC | CASSLAPGLAVDNEQFF
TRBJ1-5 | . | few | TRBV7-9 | TGTGCCAGCAGCGTTGGGGGGGAGAATCAGCCCCAGCATTTT | CASSVGGENQPQHF
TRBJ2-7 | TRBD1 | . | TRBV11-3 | TGTGCCAGCAGACCTTCCAGGGGGCTCCACGAGCAGTACTTC | CASRPSRGLHEQYF
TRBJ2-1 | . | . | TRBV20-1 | TGCAGTGCTAGTAAGGGTTCCTACAATGAGCAGTTCTTC | CSASKGSYNEQFF
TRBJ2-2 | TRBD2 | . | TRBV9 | TGTGCCAGCAGCGGTAGCGGGGGCGGCGTAACCGGGGAGCTGTTTTTT | CASSGSGGGVTGELFF
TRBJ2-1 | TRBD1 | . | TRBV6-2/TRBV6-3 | TGTGCCAGCAGCTTCGGGACAGGGAATGGCGGGAGCTCCTACAATGAGCAGTTCTTC | CASSFGTGNGGSSYNEQFF
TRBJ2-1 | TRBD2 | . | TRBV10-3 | TGTGCCATCAGTGAGTCTTCTAGCGGCTACAATGAGCAGTTCTTC | CAISESSSGYNEQFF
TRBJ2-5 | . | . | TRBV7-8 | TGTGCCAGCAGCTTACCACCGGGACGGCGGCAAGAGACCCAGTACTTC | CASSLPPGRRQETQYF
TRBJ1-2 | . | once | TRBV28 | TGTGCCAGCAGCCGCGTTGGCTACACCTTC | CASSRVGYTF
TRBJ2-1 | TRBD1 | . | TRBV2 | TGTGCCAGCAGGCGGGACAGGTCGAGCTCCTACAATGAGCAGTTCTTC | CASRRDRSSSYNEQFF
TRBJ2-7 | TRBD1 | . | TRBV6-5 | TGTGCCAGCAGAGGACAGGGGAGCTCCTACGAGCAGTACTTC | CASRGQGSSYEQYF
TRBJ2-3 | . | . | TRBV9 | TGTGCCAGCAGCGCCGGTCTCACCTCTAGCACAGATACGCAGTATTTT | CASSAGLTSSTDTQYF
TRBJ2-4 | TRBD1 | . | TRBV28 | TGTGCCAGCAGTTTATTTGCAGGGGGCGAGCAAAACATTCAGTACTTC | CASSLFAGGEQNIQYF
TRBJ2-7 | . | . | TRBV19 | TGTGCCAGTAGTTTGAGACACCTGTCCTACGAGCAGTACTTC | CASSLRHLSYEQYF
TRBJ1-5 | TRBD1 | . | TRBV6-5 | TGTGCCAGCAGCCACAGGGGAAGGAGCAATCAGCCCCAGCATTTT | CASSHRGRSNQPQHF
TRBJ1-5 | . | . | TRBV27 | TGTGCCAGCAGTTTAATGGGGTATCAGCCCCAGCATTTT | CASSLMGYQPQHF
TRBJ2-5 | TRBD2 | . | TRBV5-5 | TGTGCCAGCAGCCAAGCGGGGGCTCAAGAGACCCAGTACTTC | CASSQAGAQETQYF
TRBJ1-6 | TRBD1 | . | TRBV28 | TGTGCCAGCAGCTTTCTCGTTGACAGGGGGGGTCATAATTCACCCCTCCACTTT | CASSFLVDRGGHNSPLHF
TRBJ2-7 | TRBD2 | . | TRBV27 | TGTGCCAGCAGTTTATCGGGACTAGCGGGGTACGAGCAGTACTTC | CASSLSGLAGYEQYF
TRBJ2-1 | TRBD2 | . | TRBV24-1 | TGTGCCACCAGTGGGACTAGCGGGCCTAATGAGCAGTTCTTC | CATSGTSGPNEQFF
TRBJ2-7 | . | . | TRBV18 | TGTGCCAGCTCACCGCTGGGGGCAGGTGACGAGCAGTACTTC | CASSPLGAGDEQYF
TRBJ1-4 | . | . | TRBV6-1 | TGTGCCACCAATGACGGGGGGAAGCATAATGAAAAACTGTTTTTT | CATNDGGKHNEKLFF
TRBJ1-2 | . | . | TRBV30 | TGTGCCTGGAGTGTACCGGTCGGGACCGAGGGTGGCTACACCTTC | CAWSVPVGTEGGYTF
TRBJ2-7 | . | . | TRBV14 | TGTGCCAGCAGCCAAGTAAACGAGCAGTACTTC | CASSQVNEQYF
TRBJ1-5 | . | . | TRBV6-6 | TGTGCCACCGGGAAGCCCCAGCATTTT | CATGKPQHF
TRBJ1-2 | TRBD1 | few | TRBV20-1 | TGCAGTGCGGATGACAGGGTTGGCTACACCTTC | CSADDRVGYTF
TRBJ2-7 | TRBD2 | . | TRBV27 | TGTGCCAGCAGTCCTGCCTGGGGCGGGAGGGCCTACGAGCAGTACTTC | CASSPAWGGRAYEQYF
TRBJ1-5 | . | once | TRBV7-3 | TGTGCCAGCAGCTTAAGTAAGGACATACATAGCAATCAGCCCCAGCATTTT | CASSLSKDIHSNQPQHF
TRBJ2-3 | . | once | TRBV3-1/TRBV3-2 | TGTGCCAGCAGCCGGGCCCCCACCTCCACAGATACGCAGTATTTT | CASSRAPTSTDTQYF
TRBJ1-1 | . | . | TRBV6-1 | TGTGCCAGCAGTGAAGCTAGGGCTGGGACGGCTGGGACGAACACTGAAGCTTTCTTT | CASSEARAGTAGTNTEAFF
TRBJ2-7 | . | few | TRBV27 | TGTGCCAGCAGTTTGGTCACCCCCGGCGAGCAGTACTTC | CASSLVTPGEQYF
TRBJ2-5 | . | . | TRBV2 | TGTGCCAGCAGTGAAGGACAATATCGAGAGACCCAGTACTTC | CASSEGQYRETQYF
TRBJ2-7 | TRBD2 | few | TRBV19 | TGTGCCAGTCGGGAGGGGGGCGAGCAGTACTTC | CASREGGEQYF
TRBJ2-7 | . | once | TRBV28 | TGTGCCAGCATCCGTGGATACGAGCAGTACTTC | CASIRGYEQYF
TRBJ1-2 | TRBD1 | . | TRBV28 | TGTGCCAGCAGTCGAGGACAGGGGGCATCCTATGGCTACACCTTC | CASSRGQGASYGYTF
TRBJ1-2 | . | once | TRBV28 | TGTGCCAGCAGTTTACCCCAGGGGTTCTATGGCTACACCTTC | CASSLPQGFYGYTF
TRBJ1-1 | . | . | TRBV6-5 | TGTGCCAGCAGCCCCTACAGGGTGGGCACTGAAGCTTTCTTT | CASSPYRVGTEAFF
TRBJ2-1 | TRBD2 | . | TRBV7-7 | TGTGCTAGCAGCTTAGCGGGAGGAACGGACAATGAGCAGTTCTTC | CASSLAGGTDNEQFF
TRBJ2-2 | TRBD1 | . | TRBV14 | TGTGCCAGCAGCCGCGACAGGGTACAGCCCGGGGAGCTGTTTTTT | CASSRDRVQPGELFF
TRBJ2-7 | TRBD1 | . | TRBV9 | TGTGCCAGCAGCTTTACCGGGACAGGGAACGAGCAGTACTTC | CASSFTGTGNEQYF
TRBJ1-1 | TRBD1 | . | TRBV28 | TGTGCCAGCAGACTTCCTCCCGGGACAGGACCGAAAGCTTTCTTT | CASRLPPGTGPKAFF
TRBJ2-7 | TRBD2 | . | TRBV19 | TGTGCCAGTAGTAGAGGGACTAGCGGAATGTACGAGCAGTACTTC | CASSRGTSGMYEQYF
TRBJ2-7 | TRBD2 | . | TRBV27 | TGTGCCAGCAGTTTCCAGAGCGGGACCCGCTACGAGCAGTACTTC | CASSFQSGTRYEQYF